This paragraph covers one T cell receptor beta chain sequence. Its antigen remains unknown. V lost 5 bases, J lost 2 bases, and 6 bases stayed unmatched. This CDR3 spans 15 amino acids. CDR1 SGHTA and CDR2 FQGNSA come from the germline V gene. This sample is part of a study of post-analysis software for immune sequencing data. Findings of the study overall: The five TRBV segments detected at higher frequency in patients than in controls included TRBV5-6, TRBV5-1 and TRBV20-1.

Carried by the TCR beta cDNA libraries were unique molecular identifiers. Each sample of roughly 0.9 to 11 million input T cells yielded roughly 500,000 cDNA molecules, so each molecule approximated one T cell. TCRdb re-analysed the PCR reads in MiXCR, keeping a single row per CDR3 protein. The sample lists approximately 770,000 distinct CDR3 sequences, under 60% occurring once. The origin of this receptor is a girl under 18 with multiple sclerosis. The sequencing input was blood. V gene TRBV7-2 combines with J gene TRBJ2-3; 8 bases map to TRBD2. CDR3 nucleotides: TGTGCCAGCAGCAGACTAGCGTTCTCCACAGATACGCAGTATTTT. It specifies CASSRLAFSTDTQYF.